This T cell receptor beta chain appears in the sequencing data of a study of response to subunit inactivated influenza vaccine listed by TCRdb under 2018. In the study overall: Deep quantitative profiling of the T cell receptor repertoire was used in the study to follow responses to a trivalent subunit inactivated influenza vaccine. Points the paper makes about the study in general: The authors suggested that each seasonal influenza vaccination may recruit only a limited number of new T cells.

Details on this clonotype: What this receptor recognizes is not known. Nothing much larger sits one base from this clone, and base qualities are not available.

From the cysteine through the phenylalanine, the CDR3 covers 19 amino acids. The sequence is cut down to CDR3 DNA, 57 bases in frame from base 1. V sheds 2 bases and J sheds 0 bases, leaving 20 bases between their ends. Reading the germline V gene gives CDR1 MGHRA and CDR2 YSYEKL. Libraries were prepared through RT-PCR. Sequencing was performed on an Illumina HiSeq 2500. Clones were called with MiXCR by TCRdb after fastp trimmed the public reads at Q25, and only in-frame beta chains were retained. A single entry per CDR3 protein holds the most common genes and DNA from its merged rows. The sample profile shows about 780,000 distinct CDR3 sequences; under 20% of them were found once. The top ten hold around 9.9% of the sample.

This specimen consisted of PBMCs from blood, obtained 4 to 6 days after vaccination. In this chain, TRBV4-1 is recombined with TRBJ1-3; the D gene identity is not certain. The receptor comes from a middle-aged man who received an inactivated influenza vaccine. Donor details come from another sample of the same person, matched by shared clones. The CDR3 region has the sequence CASSQHRYWRDNSGNTIYF. In nucleotide form, the sequence is TGCGCCAGCAGCCAACATAGGTATTGGCGCGATAACTCTGGAAACACCATATATTTT.